This TCR beta chain was retrieved from a study of cytomegalovirus exposure and HLA in healthy donors. Researchers ran the PCR with 60 Vbeta and 13 Jbeta primers. Profiled with immunoSEQ multiplex PCR; TCRdb holds only in-frame clones, not every one. The top ten clones hold under 0.4% of a sample with about 180,000 clones, approximately 81% of them seen once. The trim removed 0 bases at V and 4 bases at J, leaving 4 bases unmatched. Looked up from germline, CDR1 is SGHRS and CDR2 is YFSETQ. This CDR3 has 15 amino acids. The receptor's source is a boy between 2 and 10 years old in good health and CMV-seronegative. The chain is built from TRBV5-1 and TRBJ1-5; 7 positions match TRBD1. Sequencing used PBMCs. CDR3 in amino acids: CASSLGDSRNQPQHF. The DNA for the CDR3 is TGCGCCAGCAGCTTGGGGGACAGCCGAAATCAGCCCCAGCATTTT.